This T cell receptor (beta chain) was recorded in a study of blood T cell repertoires in COVID-19. Study information: PBMCs, B-cell-depleted T cells, or T cells provided the cDNA or gDNA that made up the material.

The assay was immunoSEQ multiplex PCR, and TCRdb's table has in-frame clones only and misses some. Of roughly 290,000 clones listed, approximately 85% are singletons. The V gene end was trimmed by 3 bases and the J gene end by 4 bases; junction bases not matched to a gene: 10. The length of the CDR3 is 16 residues. Germline values: CDR1 LGHDT, CDR2 YNNKEL (reference sequence). The chain recombines TRBV3-1 (or the pseudogene TRBV3-2) with TRBJ2-7, with TRBD1 matching over 9 bases. This receptor was identified in a woman aged 25-40 years who had recovered from COVID-19. Sample: PBMCs or T cells enriched from blood (not recorded which). CDR3 loop: CASSQAGTGWLYEQYF. In DNA, the CDR3 is TGTGCCAGCAGCCAGGCCGGGACAGGGTGGTTGTACGAGCAGTACTTC.